This record covers a single T cell receptor beta chain. Its antigen is currently unknown. The record originates from a study of shared clonotypes between healthy human individuals. Looking at the study overall: Three plates were used per donor for CD4 naive, three for CD4 memory, two for CD8 naive and one for CD8 memory. Findings of the study overall: In a handful of donors, around 5% of naive CD4 clonotypes appeared in common. Clonotype sharing among the donors was expected to vary with sequencing depth.

Per the germline V gene, CDR1 is LNHNV and CDR2 is YYDKDF (reference sequence). V gave up 5 bases and J gave up 7 bases, with 15 bases separating them. The CDR3 spans 13 residues. CD8 cells regarded as naive lacked CD45RO, were positively chosen for CCR7, and omitted terminally differentiated effector memory CD45RA+ cells. Donors were healthy HIV-negative adults without recent acute infections or vaccinations. Repertoires were generated with immunoSEQ multiplex PCR, while TCRdb's copy carries only in-frame clones and drops some. The repertoire consists of millions of clones, with 85% to 95% occurring once and the leading ten covering more than 1.5%.

This TCR was sampled from a man aged 18-30 years in good health. Some clones in this sample may be carry-over from other donors' samples. The sequenced sample consisted of naive CD8+ T cells from PBMCs. V is TRBV15 and J is TRBJ2-7; possible D gene TRBD2, 6 bases. CDR3 sequence: CATSPPGGREQYF. In nucleotides, the CDR3 is TGTGCCACCAGCCCCCCCGGAGGGAGAGAGCAGTACTTC.